The T cell receptor (beta chain) under discussion was sequenced for a study of T cell changes during pregnancy in multiple sclerosis. Some clones are missing from TCRdb's copy, which holds only in-frame ones; the method was immunoSEQ multiplex PCR. This table has about 50,000 clones, 85% to 95% appearing once. V trimming: 7 bases; J trimming: 8 bases; junction bases outside the gene matches: 14. Germline V lookup: CDR1 SGHVS, CDR2 FNYEAQ. The CDR3 extends over 17 amino acids. The V gene is TRBV7-6, the J gene TRBJ2-2; 12 nucleotides align to TRBD2. The receptor was isolated from a female donor with multiple sclerosis, enrolled in a pregnancy study. Sequences were derived from CD4+ T cells from peripheral blood mononuclear cells, sampled before pregnancy. The CDR3 spells CASNARTSGMNGGELFF. CDR3 bases: TGTGCCAGCAATGCGAGGACTAGCGGGATGAACGGGGGGGAGCTGTTTTTT.